This TCR beta chain was observed in a study of CXCR3-negative and CXCR3-positive naive CD8 T cells. Regarding the study as a whole: Naive subsets showed comparable surface CD5, and TCR interaction strength was also inferred from TRB CDR3 physicochemistry. Against CXCR3-negative naive cells, CXCR3-positive naive cells showed more hydrophobic TRB CDR3s. Cryopreservation partially decreased CXCR3 expression, and most assays used fresh PBMCs.

Preparation of TRB cDNA libraries relied on 5' RACE carrying UMI labels. TCRdb re-called the 5' RACE reads and catalogs CDR3 proteins one per entry, DNA excluded. The sample has 75,000 to 100,000 distinct CDR3 sequences. All CD8+ T cell subsets were sorted in triplicate at 250,000 to 300,000 cells each. In regard to this clonotype: Its antigen is not known.

The CDR3 loop spans 15 amino acids. CDR1 SEHNR and CDR2 FQNEAQ come from the germline V gene (reference sequence). The specimen was naive CXCR3+ CD8+ T cells from blood. The subset was: CD45RO-CCR7+CD27+CD95- naive CD8+ T cells expressing CXCR3 (TNR3+). The chain employs TRBV7-9 and TRBJ2-2. This receptor was identified in a human donor in good health. Some clones in this sample may be carry-over from other donors' samples. The CDR3 region is CASRHSVDTTGELFF.